These 12 T cell receptor beta chains originate from one sample sequenced in a study of control samples from healthy donors and cancer patients. Using immunoSEQ multiplex PCR, the repertoire was profiled, and TCRdb retains in-frame clones only, with some absent. There are 120,000 to 150,000 clones in the sample; roughly 89% occur only once, and about 10% lies in the top ten. Sequenced material: blood. The receptors were gathered from a man aged 25 to 40 in good health.

The chain is built from TRBV6-6 and TRBJ2-6; D gene uncertain. V dropped 3 bases and J dropped 3 bases, with 3 bases sitting between them. Germline values: CDR1 MNHNY, CDR2 SVGAGI (reference sequence). The CDR3 spans 13 residues. The CDR3 sequence: CASSYSGANVLTF. The CDR3 bases are TGTGCCAGCAGTTATAGTGGGGCCAACGTCCTGACTTTC.

The chain employs TRBV19 and TRBJ1-5; D is possibly TRBD1 (5 bases). Germline CDR1 is LNHDA and CDR2 is SQIVND (reference sequence). CDR3 length: 16 amino acids. Trimming removed 9 bases from V and 1 base from J, with 19 bases in between. CDR3 sequence (DNA): TGTGCCAGCCGGGTCGAGGGGCCTAGGAGCAATCAGCCCCAGCATTTT. Translated: CASRVEGPRSNQPQHF.

V gene TRBV20-1 combines with J gene TRBJ2-7; D unresolved. CDR3 size: 11 residues. V gave up 1 base and J gave up 6 bases, with 7 bases separating them. Germline V gene sequence: CDR1 DFQATT, CDR2 SNEGSKA (reference sequence). CDR3 DNA: TGCAGTGCTAGAGGGTGGGGCGAGCAGTACTTC. This encodes CSARGWGEQYF.

The CDR3 DNA follows: TGTGCCACCAGCAAGGGACTAGCGGGAGGGCAAGAGACCCAGTACTTC. This encodes CATSKGLAGGQETQYF. This chain links TRBV15 with TRBJ2-5; the match to TRBD2 covers 16 bases. V was pared by 4 bases and J by 2 bases, with 1 base of the junction left unmatched. Germline CDR1 reads LNHNV; CDR2 reads YYDKDF (reference sequence). The CDR3 covers 16 residues.

The chain joins TRBV6-2 or TRBV6-3 to TRBJ1-2; 8 bases fit TRBD1. Germline CDR1 and CDR2: MNHEY and SVGEGT. The CDR3 is made up of 13 amino acids. V lost 4 bases, J lost 7 bases, and 5 bases stayed unmatched. The CDR3: CASSSRTGSGYTF. The CDR3, as DNA: TGTGCCAGCAGTTCCCGGACAGGGAGTGGCTACACCTTC.

V is TRBV28 and J is TRBJ1-1; no firm D call. V was shortened by 10 bases and J by 0 bases, with 12 bases between the two germline ends. Germline loops: CDR1 MDHEN, CDR2 SYDVKM. The CDR3 length is 13 residues. In nucleotides, the CDR3 is TGTGCCACGAAGGAGGTAATGAACACTGAAGCTTTCTTT. This codes for CATKEVMNTEAFF.

The V gene is TRBV9, the J gene TRBJ1-4, with D uncertain. V was pared by 2 bases and J by 4 bases, with 9 bases between. CDR3 size: 14 residues. The germline gives CDR1 SGDLS, CDR2 YYNGEE. DNA of the CDR3: TGTGCCAGCAGCGTCATGGGGAGTAATGAAAAACTGTTTTTT. It yields the protein CASSVMGSNEKLFF. Based on the CDR3 plus reference TRBV9 and TRBJ1-4, the full variable domain is DSGVTQTPKHLITATGQRVTLRCSPRSGDLSVYWYQQSLDQGLQFLIQYYNGEERAKGNILERFSAQQFPDLHSELNLSSLELGDSALYFCASSVMGSNEKLFFGSGTQLSVL.

The chain has TRBV2 and TRBJ1-6; the D gene is possibly TRBD1 (5 bases). The CDR3 has 14 amino acids. V was trimmed by 6 bases and J by 9 bases, leaving 15 bases between them. CDR1 is SNHLY and CDR2 is FYNNEI in the germline V gene. CDR3 DNA: TGTGCCAGCAGCTTGAATCCGACAGTTTCACCCCTCCACTTT. Translated, it gives CASSLNPTVSPLHF. The full variable domain, in which reference TRBV2 and TRBJ1-6 provide the parts outside the CDR3, is EPEVTQTPSHQVTQMGQEVILRCVPISNHLYFYWYRQILGQKVEFLVSFYNNEISEKSEIFDDQFSVERPDGSNFTLKIRSTKLEDSAMYFCASSLNPTVSPLHFGNGTRLTVT.

The V call is TRBV4-1, the J call TRBJ2-3; TRBD2 is a possible D gene (5 bases). V was pared by 5 bases and J by 11 bases, with 11 bases between. Germline CDR1 reads MGHRA; CDR2 reads YSYEKL. The CDR3 covers 11 residues. In DNA, the CDR3 is TGCGCCAGCAGCGACCGGGAAGGGCAGTATTTT. Residues: CASSDREGQYF.

This rearrangement joins TRBV19 to TRBJ1-3; TRBD1 aligns across 9 bases. Trimming at V came to 5 bases and at J to 3 bases, leaving 2 bases not matched to a gene. The CDR3 runs to 14 residues. Germline V gene data show CDR1 as LNHDA and CDR2 as SQIVND (reference sequence). CDR3 DNA sequence: TGTGCCAGTAGTCGGACAGGGGTTGGAAACACCATATATTTT. It yields the protein CASSRTGVGNTIYF.

The genes are TRBV7-2 and TRBJ2-7; D might be TRBD2 (7 bases). Germline V gives CDR1 SGHTA, CDR2 FQGNSA. V was trimmed by 5 bases and J by 7 bases, leaving 15 bases between them. CDR3 length: 13 residues. In DNA form, the CDR3 reads TGTGCCAGCAGCCCTCGGAGGGGGGGAGAGCAGTACTTC. Its protein product is CASSPRRGGEQYF. Filled out from reference TRBV7-2 and TRBJ2-7, the complete variable domain reads GAGVSQSPSNKVTEKGKDVELRCDPISGHTALYWYRQSLGQGLEFLIYFQGNSAPDKSGLPSDRFSAERTGGSVSTLTIQRTQQEDSAVYLCASSPRRGGEQYFGPGTRLTVT.

This chain connects TRBV21-1 to TRBJ2-1. TRBV21-1 is a pseudogene. This CDR3 spans 9 amino acids. CDR3 DNA: TGTGCCAGCAGCAAAGGGGAGTTCTTC. Its protein is CASSKGEFF.